The sequence of this TCR beta chain was determined in a study of T-cell reconstitution after alpha-beta-depleted transplantation in children. Broader study findings: Some patients showed high day-60 TCRbeta diversity, which derived from surviving recipient T cells and thymic progenitors. In patients about two months after transplant, alpha-beta T cells reportedly arose from several hundred expanded graft clones. Once a year had passed after transplant, T-cell counts and diversity came mostly from newly produced T cells.

TCRbeta library construction was performed incorporating unique molecular identifiers. MiXCR, run by TCRdb on the PCR reads, gives a single entry per CDR3 protein. The table records approximately 110,000 distinct CDR3 sequences, 23% of them present only once. With regard to this clonotype: Its antigen is undetermined.

This CDR3 contains 16 residues. The germline CDR1 and CDR2 sequences are SGHRS and YFSETQ. The ends lost 4 bases at V and 2 bases at J; junction bases unmatched: 9. The rearrangement uses TRBV5-1 and TRBJ2-7; 10 nucleotides agree with TRBD2. This TCR was recovered from a male patient under 10 years old who had a stem cell transplant for chronic granulomatous disease, so the T cells may come from the graft donor. Specimen: PBMCs, mostly from graft donor cells, collected 180 days after TCRalphabeta/CD19-depleted stem cell transplant. The CDR3 nucleotides read TGCGCCAGCAGCGCCTCTACTAGCGGGAAGACCTACGAGCAGTACTTC. It is translated as CASSASTSGKTYEQYF.